These T cell receptor beta chains were read from a single sample in a study of T-cell reconstitution after alpha-beta-depleted transplantation in children. In TCRdb, the PCR reads were re-called with MiXCR into one record per CDR3 protein. The sample contains almost 600,000 distinct CDR3 sequences, over 25% of which appear only once. The source was PBMCs, collected before TCRalphabeta/CD19-depleted stem cell transplant. The receptors here all came from a boy less than two years old with Wiskott-Aldrich syndrome, due to receive a stem cell transplant. The CDR3 runs from the conserved cysteine through the conserved F or W. A D gene is named only where the DNA matches it firmly. Expanded clones get a size class; other rows say once, few or many, or leave the size out.

clone_size | d_call | j_call | v_call | cdr3_nt | cdr3_aa
- | TRBD2 | TRBJ2-1 | TRBV11-2 | TGTGCCAGCAGCTTAGGTAGCGGGAGAGGGAATGAGCAGTTCTTC | CASSLGSGRGNEQFF
few | TRBD2 | TRBJ2-1 | TRBV5-1 | TGCGCCAGCAGCTTGGCGAGCGGGAGATCGAATGAGCAGTTCTTC | CASSLASGRSNEQFF
- | TRBD2 | TRBJ2-3 | TRBV5-1 | TGCGCCAGCAGCCCATCTAGCGGGAGACAGAATGGGCAGTATTTT | CASSPSSGRQNGQYF
few | TRBD2 | TRBJ2-3 | TRBV5-1 | TGCGCCAGCAGCCCCCTGACTAGCGCTAGCACAGATACGCAGTATTTT | CASSPLTSASTDTQYF
- | TRBD1 | TRBJ1-2 | TRBV4-2 | TGTGCCAGCAGCCAGAGGCAGGGGGATGGTGGCTACACCTTC | CASSQRQGDGGYTF
- | TRBD1 | TRBJ2-4 | TRBV4-1 | TGCGCCAGCAGCCGGAACCGGGACAGCTTAGCCAAAAACATTCAGTACTTC | CASSRNRDSLAKNIQYF
- | TRBD1 | TRBJ2-7 | TRBV7-2 | TGTGCCAGCAGCCGACCGGGACAGGGTTACGAGCAGTACTTC | CASSRPGQGYEQYF
- | - | TRBJ2-7 | TRBV10-2 | TGCGCCAGCAGTGACGGGATCAGGGACTACGAGCAGTACTTC | CASSDGIRDYEQYF
few | - | TRBJ1-5 | TRBV6-6 | TGTGCCAGCGCAGGGAATAGCAATCAGCCCCAGCATTTT | CASAGNSNQPQHF
- | - | TRBJ2-1 | TRBV6-5 | TGTGCCAGCAGTTATATACCCGGACTCTACAATGAGCAGTTCTTC | CASSYIPGLYNEQFF
many | - | TRBJ2-5 | TRBV12-3/TRBV12-4 | TGTGCCAGCAGTTTACAGCAAGAGACCCAGTACTTC | CASSLQQETQYF
once | - | TRBJ1-1 | TRBV6-5 | TGTGCCAGCAGTTCCATGGACACTGAAGCTTTCTTT | CASSSMDTEAFF
- | - | TRBJ1-2 | TRBV20-1 | TGCAGTGCTAAATGGGGTTATGGCTATGGCTACACCTTC | CSAKWGYGYGYTF
- | - | TRBJ1-5 | TRBV5-1 | TGCGCCAGCAGCTTGTTCGGGGGAGAGCAGCCCCAGCATTTT | CASSLFGGEQPQHF
once | - | TRBJ1-5 | TRBV12-3/TRBV12-4 | TGTGCCAGCAGTTACCCGGACATCAATCAGCCCCAGCATTTT | CASSYPDINQPQHF
once | TRBD2 | TRBJ2-3 | TRBV7-2 | TGTGCCAGCAGCCAATCCAGCGGGAGGATGACAGATACGCAGTATTTT | CASSQSSGRMTDTQYF
- | - | TRBJ2-1 | TRBV6-5 | TGTGCCAGCAGTTACGGGGGTTGGGGGAGAGGGTCCAATGAGCAGTTCTTC | CASSYGGWGRGSNEQFF
- | - | TRBJ1-2 | TRBV12-3/TRBV12-4 | - | CASSFLAVGGYTF
- | - | TRBJ1-1 | TRBV3-1 | TGTGCCAGCAGCCCCGGGACACTCTTGGGGGACACTGAAGCTTTCTTT | CASSPGTLLGDTEAFF
few | TRBD2 | TRBJ2-7 | TRBV5-1 | TGCGCCAGCAGCTTTGGACTAGCGCTCGCCTACGAGCAGTACTTC | CASSFGLALAYEQYF
- | TRBD1 | TRBJ2-3 | TRBV5-1 | TGCGCCAGCAGCTCCAACAGGGGGCGGACAGATACGCAGTATTTT | CASSSNRGRTDTQYF
- | - | TRBJ1-6 | TRBV5-1 | TGCGCCAGCAGCTTACGAGGGTTTAATTCACCCCTCCACTTT | CASSLRGFNSPLHF
- | - | TRBJ2-7 | TRBV10-3 | TGTGCCATCAGTGAGACCAGGGGGGACGAGCAGTACTTC | CAISETRGDEQYF
- | - | TRBJ1-1 | TRBV12-3/TRBV12-4 | TGTGCCAGCAGTTTAGCGCCCTGGGGCCCATCGGACACTGAAGCTTTCTTT | CASSLAPWGPSDTEAFF
few | TRBD2 | TRBJ2-3 | TRBV12-3/TRBV12-4 | TGTGCCAGCAGTCCGGGGGCGGGAGGTAACACAGATACGCAGTATTTT | CASSPGAGGNTDTQYF
- | - | TRBJ2-1 | TRBV20-1 | TGCAGTGCTAGAGATCCTCGCACCCACAATGAGCAGTTCTTC | CSARDPRTHNEQFF
- | - | TRBJ1-1 | TRBV20-1 | TGCAGTGCTAGAGATCAAGGTCTAGCCACTGAAGCTTTCTTT | CSARDQGLATEAFF
few | - | TRBJ2-3 | TRBV10-1 | TGCGCCAGCAGTGAGTCCGGTAGCGCGGGGGATACGCAGTATTTT | CASSESGSAGDTQYF
- | TRBD1 | TRBJ2-2 | TRBV14 | TGTGCCAGCAGGGGGACAGGGTCCGGGGAGCTGTTTTTT | CASRGTGSGELFF
few | - | TRBJ1-1 | TRBV5-1 | TGCGCCAGCAGCTTAGTACAGGGTATGAACACTGAAGCTTTCTTT | CASSLVQGMNTEAFF
few | - | TRBJ2-3 | TRBV5-1 | TGCGCCAGCAGCGCGGGACTTAGTGCTCCTAGCACAGATACGCAGTATTTT | CASSAGLSAPSTDTQYF
- | - | TRBJ2-3 | TRBV5-1 | TGCGCCAGCAGCGTAAGAACTAGCACAGATACGCAGTATTTT | CASSVRTSTDTQYF
- | - | TRBJ1-5 | TRBV18 | TGTGCCAGCTCACGACCCGGGACAACACGTAGCACAGATACGCAGCATTTT | CASSRPGTTRSTDTQHF
few | TRBD2 | TRBJ2-3 | TRBV29-1 | TGCAGCGTGGCCGGGAGGGCAGGAGATACGCAGTATTTT | CSVAGRAGDTQYF
- | - | TRBJ2-3 | TRBV7-9 | TGTGCCAGCAGCTTAGCGGGAGGACCTCCCACAGATACGCAGTATTTT | CASSLAGGPPTDTQYF
- | - | TRBJ1-1 | TRBV6-5 | TGTGCCAGCAGTTACTCGGGGGTAACGGCTGAAGCTTTCTTT | CASSYSGVTAEAFF
few | - | TRBJ1-2 | TRBV5-1 | TGCGCCAGCAGCCAGGACTATGCGGGCTACACCTTC | CASSQDYAGYTF
- | TRBD2 | TRBJ2-2 | TRBV11-2 | TGTGCCAGCAGCCCCAGCGCCCTAGCGGGAGTCGCCGGGGAGCTGTTTTTT | CASSPSALAGVAGELFF